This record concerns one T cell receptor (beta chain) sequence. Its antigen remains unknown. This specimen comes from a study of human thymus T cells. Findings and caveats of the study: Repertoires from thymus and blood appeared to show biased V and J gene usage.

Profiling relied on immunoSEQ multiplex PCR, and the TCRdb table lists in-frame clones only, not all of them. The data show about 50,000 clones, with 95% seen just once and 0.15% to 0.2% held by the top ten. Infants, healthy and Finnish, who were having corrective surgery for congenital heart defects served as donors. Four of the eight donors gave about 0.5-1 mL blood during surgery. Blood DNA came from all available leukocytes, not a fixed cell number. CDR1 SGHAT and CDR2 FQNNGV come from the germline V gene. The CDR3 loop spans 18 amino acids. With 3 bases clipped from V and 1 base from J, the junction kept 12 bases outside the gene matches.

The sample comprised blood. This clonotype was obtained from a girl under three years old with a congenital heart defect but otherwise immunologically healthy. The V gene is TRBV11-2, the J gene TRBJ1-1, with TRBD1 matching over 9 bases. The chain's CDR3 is CASSFRSVKGQGNTEAFF. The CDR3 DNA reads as TGTGCCAGCAGCTTTAGGTCAGTGAAGGGACAGGGGAACACTGAAGCTTTCTTT.